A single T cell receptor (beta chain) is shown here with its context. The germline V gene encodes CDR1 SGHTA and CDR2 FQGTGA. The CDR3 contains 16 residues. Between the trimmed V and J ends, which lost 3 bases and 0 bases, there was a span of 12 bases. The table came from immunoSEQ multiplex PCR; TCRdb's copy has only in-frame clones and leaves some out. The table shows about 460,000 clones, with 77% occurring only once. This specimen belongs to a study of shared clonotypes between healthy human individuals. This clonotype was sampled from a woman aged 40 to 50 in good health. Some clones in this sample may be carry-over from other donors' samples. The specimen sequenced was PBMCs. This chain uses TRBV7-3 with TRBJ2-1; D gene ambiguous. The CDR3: CASSFERPSSYNEQFF. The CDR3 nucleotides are TGTGCCAGCAGCTTTGAGCGTCCGAGCTCCTACAATGAGCAGTTCTTC. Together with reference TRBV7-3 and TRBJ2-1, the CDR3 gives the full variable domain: GAGVSQTPSNKVTEKGKYVELRCDPISGHTALYWYRQSLGQGPEFLIYFQGTGAADDSGLPNDRFFAVRPEGSVSTLKIQRTERGDSAVYLCASSFERPSSYNEQFFGPGTRLTVL.